This TCR beta chain was captured by sequencing in a study of read filtering for tumor transcriptome and immune sequencing. The overall study: The cohort had roughly 16 men and roughly 13 women aged about 45 to 80, mean about 68 years. Transcriptome libraries were built from DNase-treated RNA. RNA-seq yielded only roughly 75 to 1,400 TCR reads, IR-seq about 4 to 10.27 million.

This clonotype occurred many times. V was clipped by 0 bases and J by 5 bases, with 7 bases between them. CDR3 length equals 12 residues. Germline CDR1 reads DFQATT; CDR2 reads SNEGSKA (reference sequence). This library used 300 to 450 ng RNA and molecular barcoded adaptors spanning alpha/delta and beta/gamma chains. Each CDR3 protein gets one entry after TCRdb re-called the reads with MiXCR. This sample has 20,000 to 30,000 distinct CDR3 sequences, with roughly 19% found just once. This receptor was obtained from a donor aged 40 or older with multiple myeloma. The V and J genes are TRBV20-1 and TRBJ1-1; D gene uncertain. Sequenced sample: a population of CD138-negative cells sorted from bone marrow. In DNA form, the CDR3 reads TGCAGTGCTAGAGATCTGGCGACTGAAGCTTTCTTT. Protein sequence: CSARDLATEAFF.